The 28 T cell receptor beta chains below all came from one sample that was sequenced in a study of blood T cells in healthy people across ages. For the second PCR, which ran for 7 to 11 cycles, a sample-barcoded 5' primer and a J-beta primer mix were used. TCRdb processed the 5' RACE reads anew with MiXCR; each CDR3 protein has one entry. The sample yields hundreds of thousands of distinct CDR3 sequences, 45% to 60% seen once. Sequences were obtained from blood. These receptor sequences come from a woman older than 75 in good health.

There are many counts of this clonotype. The chain uses TRBV2 and TRBJ1-2; tentative D call: TRBD1 (5 bases). The germline V and J ends were trimmed by 4 bases and 4 bases, with 13 bases remaining between them. Looked up from germline, CDR1 is SNHLY and CDR2 is FYNNEI. This CDR3 region has 14 residues. The CDR3 DNA reads TGTGCCAGCAGTGTCAGGGAGATGAGCTATGGCTACACCTTC. Encoded protein: CASSVREMSYGYTF.

The table lists this clonotype with many counts. V is TRBV20-1 and J is TRBJ2-5, with TRBD1 matching 10 bases. The length of the CDR3 is 17 residues. V was clipped by 6 bases and J by 5 bases; unmatched bases: 18. The germline CDR1 and CDR2 sequences are DFQATT and SNEGSKA (reference sequence). CDR3 sequence: CSAYRGDRGPSSETQYF. The DNA of the CDR3 is TGCAGTGCCTATCGCGGGGACAGGGGACCATCTAGCGAGACCCAGTACTTC.

Here the CDR3 reads CASSRTGKEGFFQYF. CDR3 bases: TGTGCCAGCAGTAGGACAGGGAAAGAGGGATTCTTTCAGTACTTC. This chain uses TRBV25-1 with TRBJ2-7; TRBD1 aligns across 8 bases. Germline loops: CDR1 MGHDK, CDR2 SYGVNS. V gave up 5 bases and J gave up 10 bases; unmatched junction bases: 16. This CDR3 contains 15 residues.

This clonotype was seen more than once but under ten times. The chain is built from TRBV12-3 or TRBV12-4 and TRBJ1-5, with D unresolved. The CDR3 has 13 residues. Trimming left V 6 bases short and J 7 bases short, with 13 bases between. This CDR3 is CASSLKGGQPQHF. Written as DNA, the CDR3 is TGTGCCAGCAGCCTAAAGGGAGGCCAGCCCCAGCATTTT.

This clonotype was detected ten times or more. V is TRBV7-9 and J is TRBJ2-5; D perhaps matches TRBD2 (6 bases). The V end was cut by 1 base, the J end by 2 bases, with 14 bases between. The V gene's germline CDR1 is SEHNR and CDR2 FQNEAQ (reference sequence). CDR3 size: 16 residues. CDR3: CASSLVSGVGQETQYF. In nucleotides, the CDR3 is TGTGCCAGCAGCTTAGTATCGGGAGTGGGTCAAGAGACCCAGTACTTC.

There are many counts of this clonotype. The genes are TRBV27 and TRBJ2-1, with 13 nucleotides matching TRBD2. V dropped 3 bases and J dropped 7; count of bases not matched to a gene: 3. This CDR3 is 15 amino acids long. CDR1 and CDR2 (germline): MNHEY, SMNVEV (reference sequence). The CDR3 coding sequence is TGTGCCAGCAGTTTCACTAGCGGGAGGGTAAATGAGCAGTTCTTC. This encodes CASSFTSGRVNEQFF.

V is TRBV5-1 and J is TRBJ1-1; maybe TRBD1 (6 bases). Germline V gene lookup returns CDR1 SGHRS and CDR2 YFSETQ. This CDR3 is built from 14 residues. Trimming stripped 6 bases from V and 1 base from J, with 13 bases between. CDR3 protein: CASTQQGRNTEAFF. For the CDR3, the DNA is TGCGCCAGCACCCAACAGGGAAGGAACACTGAAGCTTTCTTT.

Details on this clonotype: A read error may explain this, as a much larger clone is one base away. The V and J genes are TRBV20-1 and TRBJ2-5; tentative D call: TRBD1 (6 bases). Germline V gene sequence: CDR1 DFQATT, CDR2 SNEGSKA (reference sequence). The CDR3 is 15 residues long. CDR3 region: CSAREVVGQKEAQYF. The CDR3 DNA follows: TGCAGTGCTAGAGAGGTGGTAGGACAGAAAGAGGCCCAGTACTTC.

This sequence joins TRBV29-1 and TRBJ2-3; D call uncertain. The CDR3 contains 11 residues. From germline, CDR1 is SQVTM and CDR2 ANQGSEA. V dropped 3 bases and J dropped 4 bases, with 5 bases sitting between them. The DNA of the CDR3 is TGCAGCGTTGACCTAGCAGATACGCAGTATTTT. It codes for CSVDLADTQYF.

This chain uses TRBV4-2 with TRBJ1-2; 7 bases fit TRBD1. This CDR3 region has 15 residues. The germline V gene encodes CDR1 LGHNA and CDR2 YNFKEQ. V shed 0 bases and J 8 bases; nucleotides not matched to a gene: 9. CDR3 sequence: CASSQDDATGTGYTF. The CDR3 coding sequence is TGTGCCAGCAGCCAAGATGATGCGACAGGGACCGGCTACACCTTC.

This clonotype was seen once. The V call is TRBV4-3, the J call TRBJ1-2, with D tentatively TRBD1 (5 bases). V was shortened by 0 bases and J by 7 bases, with 12 bases between the two germline ends. Per germline, CDR1 LGHNA and CDR2 YSLEER. This CDR3 spans 14 amino acids. For the CDR3, the DNA is TGCGCCAGCAGCCAAGATCCGGGGGTCGGTGGCTACACCTTC. This encodes CASSQDPGVGGYTF.

V and J are TRBV4-1 and TRBJ2-1; 10 bases fit TRBD2. This CDR3 comprises 17 residues. The germline V gene encodes CDR1 MGHRA and CDR2 YSYEKL. Trimming removed 0 bases from V and 3 bases from J; junction bases left unmatched: 5. The CDR3 loop reads CASSQEGRLAGYNEQFF. The CDR3 nucleotides are TGCGCCAGCAGCCAAGAGGGGCGACTAGCGGGCTACAATGAGCAGTTCTTC.

CDR3 loop: CSARGGNYGYTF. Written as DNA, the CDR3 is TGCAGTGCTCGAGGGGGCAACTATGGCTACACCTTC. V usage is TRBV20-1 and J usage is TRBJ1-2; 7 bases are shared with TRBD1. The CDR3 runs to 12 residues. Germline V lookup: CDR1 DFQATT, CDR2 SNEGSKA (reference sequence). The V gene end was trimmed by 5 bases and the J gene end by 2 bases; junction bases not matched to a gene: 2.

V is TRBV15 and J is TRBJ2-7; TRBD1 matches at 9 bases. Germline assignment: CDR1 LNHNV and CDR2 YYDKDF (reference sequence). The CDR3 is 17 residues long. V trimming: 0 bases; J trimming: 0 bases; junction bases outside the gene matches: 6. The CDR3: CATSRDRMGQGSYEQYF. The DNA of the CDR3 is TGTGCCACCAGCAGAGATCGAATGGGACAGGGCTCCTACGAGCAGTACTTC. Looking up the rest from reference TRBV15 and TRBJ2-7 gives the full variable domain: DAMVIQNPRYQVTQFGKPVTLSCSQTLNHNVMYWYQQKSSQAPKLLFHYYDKDFNNEADTPDNFQSRRPNTSFCFLDIRSPGLGDTAMYLCATSRDRMGQGSYEQYFGPGTRLTVT.

The gene calls are TRBV4-1 and TRBJ2-7; tentative D call: TRBD2 (5 bases). CDR1 is MGHRA and CDR2 is YSYEKL in the germline V gene. The V end was cut by 3 bases, the J end by 3 bases, with 9 bases between. This CDR3 comprises 13 residues. The CDR3 sequence: CASSHARGYEQYF. CDR3 coding DNA: TGCGCCAGCAGCCACGCCCGGGGCTACGAGCAGTACTTC.

This clonotype was seen many times. V is TRBV3-1 and J is TRBJ2-1; D gene unclear. Trimming shortened V by 8 bases and J by 10 bases, and 12 bases separated the two germline ends. The CDR3 is made up of 11 amino acids. Germline V gene sequence: CDR1 LGHDT, CDR2 YNNKEL (reference sequence). CDR3 coding DNA: TGTGCCAGCTCCCGAGGTTGGGAGCAGTTCTTC. This gives the protein CASSRGWEQFF.

This chain links TRBV3-1 with TRBJ1-4; no clear D. This CDR3 region has 14 residues. Germline V gene sequence: CDR1 LGHDT, CDR2 YNNKEL (reference sequence). V was cut by 5 bases and J by 7 bases, with 14 bases left in between. CDR3 sequence: CASSYGSFVEKLFF. The CDR3 region has the DNA TGTGCCAGCAGCTACGGGAGTTTCGTTGAAAAACTGTTTTTT.

The genes are TRBV20-1 and TRBJ1-6; D possibly corresponds to TRBD1 (5 bases). The V and J ends lost 6 bases and 1 base respectively, with 7 bases between them. The CDR3 contains 13 residues. Germline V lookup: CDR1 DFQATT, CDR2 SNEGSKA (reference sequence). CDR3 DNA sequence: TGCAGTGCCCCAGGGTCCTATAATTCACCCCTCCACTTT. It encodes CSAPGSYNSPLHF.

Concerning this clonotype itself: This may be a read error: a much more frequent sequence differs by one nucleotide. The genes are TRBV7-2 and TRBJ1-1, with 7 bases lining up with TRBD1. This CDR3 region has 15 residues. Germline V gene data show CDR1 as SGHTA and CDR2 as FQGNSA. The CDR3 here is CASSGRDRVNTKAFF. CDR3 bases: TGTGCCAGCAGCGGAAGAGACAGGGTGAACACTAAAGCTTTCTTT.

This chain uses TRBV20-1 with TRBJ2-1; 11 positions agree with TRBD2. This CDR3 contains 16 residues. V was clipped by 1 base and J by 6 bases; unmatched bases: 8. In germline, CDR1 is DFQATT, CDR2 SNEGSKA (reference sequence). In DNA form, the CDR3 reads TGCAGTGCTAGAGGCTACACTAGCGGGAGTGTCAATGAGCAGTTCTTC. It codes for CSARGYTSGSVNEQFF.

The table lists this clonotype with a few counts. This chain joins TRBV27 and TRBJ2-2; D is uncertain. The V gene lost 1 base and the J gene lost 5 bases, with 5 bases spanning the gap. The germline V gene encodes CDR1 MNHEY and CDR2 SMNVEV (reference sequence). CDR3 length: 13 residues. The DNA for the CDR3 is TGTGCCAGCAGTTTATACGGGACCGGGGAGCTGTTTTTT. Translating it yields CASSLYGTGELFF.

As regards this clonotype: A single base separates this from a much larger clone, so it may be a read error. This chain uses TRBV5-1 with TRBJ2-4; the match to TRBD2 covers 7 bases. The germline CDR1 and CDR2 sequences are SGHRS and YFSETQ. The CDR3 loop spans 13 amino acids. CDR3 coding DNA: TGCACCAGCAGCGTTGGGACTATGAACATTCAGTACTTC. Translated, it gives CTSSVGTMNIQYF.

The V and J genes are TRBV10-3 and TRBJ2-5; the D call may be TRBD1 or TRBD2 (6 bases each). Per germline, CDR1 ENHRY and CDR2 SYGVKD. V was cut by 6 bases and J by 1 base, with 12 bases left in between. The CDR3 runs 14 residues. CDR3 region: CAISPGGLQETQYF. The CDR3 DNA reads as TGTGCCATCAGCCCTGGGGGGCTCCAAGAGACCCAGTACTTC.

The chain is built from TRBV7-2 and TRBJ2-7; weak D call: TRBD2 (6 bases). The CDR3 spans 15 residues. V lost 5 bases and J 2 bases, leaving 16 bases between the germline ends. Germline CDR1 SGHTA, CDR2 FQGNSA. CDR3 sequence reads: CASSLAGRDPYEQYF. CDR3 nucleotide sequence: TGTGCCAGCAGCCTTGCCGGGCGGGACCCCTACGAGCAGTACTTC.

There are many counts of this clonotype. CDR3 in DNA: TGTGCCAGCTCACCACAATTCAAGACAGCCTACAATGAGCAGTTCTTC. Protein product: CASSPQFKTAYNEQFF. The chain combines TRBV18 with TRBJ2-1; D may be TRBD1 (5 bases). V gave up 1 base and J gave up 2 bases, with 12 bases separating them. This CDR3 has 16 amino acids. Germline V gene lookup returns CDR1 KGHSH and CDR2 LQKENI.

J is TRBJ2-3 and V is TRBV7-8; no clear D. V lost 5 bases and J 6 bases, leaving 21 bases between the germline ends. Per the germline V gene, CDR1 is SGHVS and CDR2 is FQNEAQ. The CDR3 covers 16 residues. Here the CDR3 reads CASSPTLQPAGDTQYF. The CDR3, as DNA: TGTGCCAGCAGCCCTACCCTTCAGCCTGCCGGCGATACGCAGTATTTT.

With respect to this clonotype: A much bigger clone sits one base away, suggesting this may be a read error. The chain has TRBV28 and TRBJ2-7, with D uncertain. The closer fit of TRBJ2-5 to the DNA end suggests the J call may be wrong. Germline CDR1 MDHEN, CDR2 SYDVKM. The CDR3 is 13 amino acids. This chain's CDR3 is CASSLPVQKTQYF. CDR3 coding DNA: TGTGCCAGCAGTTTGCCAGTCCAAAAGACCCAGTACTTC.

This rearrangement joins TRBV21-1 to TRBJ1-1. TRBV21-1 is flagged as a pseudogene. This CDR3 is 14 amino acids long. The DNA for the CDR3 is TGTGCCAGCAGCCAAGGAGAGGAGGACACTGAAGCTTTCTTT. Translated: CASSQGEEDTEAFF.